The present entry profiles one T cell receptor beta chain with its context. Trimming removed 7 bases from V and 2 bases from J, with 17 bases in between. Germline V gene sequence: CDR1 SQVTM, CDR2 ANQGSEA. CDR3 size: 14 residues. This sample is drawn from a study of CD8 T cells in Susac syndrome. RNA in amounts of 0.5 to 1 ug was reverse transcribed with random hexamers. TCRdb re-called the immunoSEQ multiplex PCR reads with MiXCR, one entry per CDR3 protein. The sample carries about 120,000 distinct CDR3 sequences, around 92% recorded once. Negative isolation was used for CD8+ and CD4+ T cells and FACS enrichment for TEMRA cells.

J is TRBJ1-1 and V is TRBV29-1; D gene unclear. Sample: CD8+ T cells from PBMCs. The receptor's source is a human donor in good health. This CDR3 reads CSADYSVQNTEAFF. The CDR3 coding sequence is TGCAGCGCGGATTATTCGGTACAAAACACTGAAGCTTTCTTT.